What follows is one T cell receptor beta chain and its context. J lost 7 bases, V lost 5 bases, and 7 bases had no gene match. Germline CDR1 reads MNHEY; CDR2 reads SVGEGT. The CDR3 is 15 residues long. Repertoires were generated with immunoSEQ multiplex PCR, while TCRdb's copy carries only in-frame clones and drops some. Of approximately 110,000 clones in the sample, approximately 90% are singletons; the top ten hold 8% to 8.5%. The sample originates from a study of blood T cell repertoires in COVID-19. Study-level background: T cells, B-cell-depleted T cells, or PBMCs supplied cDNA or gDNA.

The sequencing sample was made of peripheral blood. The clonotype comes from a woman aged 70-85 years who had recovered from COVID-19. J is TRBJ1-6 and V is TRBV6-2 or TRBV6-3; 8 nucleotides match TRBD1. The CDR3, as DNA: TGTGCCAGCAGTCGAACGGACAGGGAAAATTCACCCCTCCACTTT. Translated: CASSRTDRENSPLHF.